The rows below give T cell receptor beta chains drawn from one sample of a study of T cells in Graves' hyperthyroidism and ophthalmopathy. Each CDR3 protein gets one entry after TCRdb re-called the multiplex PCR reads with MiXCR. The sample records about 840,000 distinct CDR3 sequences, over 35% being singletons. The source material was blood. All receptors derive from a man between 18 and 35 years old with Graves' hyperthyroidism. The CDR3 runs from the conserved cysteine through the conserved F or W. Fields, in order: V gene, J gene, clone size, D gene, CDR3 protein, CDR3 DNA. A D gene is named only where the DNA matches it firmly. Expanded clones are given a class, and other clones once, few, many or no size at all.

TRBV7-8	TRBJ2-6	-	-	CASSPQGSSYSGANVLTF	TGTGCCAGCAGCCCGCAGGGTTCTAGCTACTCTGGGGCCAACGTCCTGACTTTC
TRBV29-1	TRBJ1-1	-	-	CSVEATSGILNTEAFF	TGCAGCGTTGAAGCTACCTCGGGGATCCTGAACACTGAAGCTTTCTTT
TRBV12-3/TRBV12-4	TRBJ1-1	-	-	CASSLGGWGAEAFF	TGTGCCAGCAGTTTAGGCGGCTGGGGCGCTGAAGCTTTCTTT
TRBV6-5	TRBJ1-2	few	-	CASSSLQNYGYTF	TGTGCCAGCAGTTCTCTGCAGAACTATGGCTACACCTTC
TRBV7-2	TRBJ1-5	-	-	CASSRQASQMPRHF	TGTGCCAGCAGCCGACAGGCGTCACAGATGCCCCGGCATTTT
TRBV19	TRBJ1-5	few	TRBD1	CASSILHRGRPQPQHF	TGTGCCAGTAGTATCCTACACAGGGGCCGCCCCCAGCCCCAGCATTTT
TRBV7-9	TRBJ1-1	-	-	CASSLIGYTEAFF	TGTGCCAGCAGCTTGATCGGGTACACTGAAGCTTTCTTT
TRBV12-3/TRBV12-4	TRBJ2-5	many	TRBD1	CASNQGEETQYF	TGTGCCAGCAACCAGGGGGAAGAGACCCAGTACTTC
TRBV12-3/TRBV12-4	TRBJ1-4	-	-	CASKPSGRTTEKLFF	TGTGCCAGCAAGCCTTCAGGGAGAACGACGGAAAAACTGTTTTTT
TRBV6-1	TRBJ2-5	-	-	CASSEAGWGETQYF	TGTGCCAGCAGTGAGGCAGGGTGGGGAGAGACCCAGTACTTC
TRBV4-1	TRBJ2-7	few	TRBD1	CASSSEQGARRHEQYF	TGCGCCAGCAGCTCGGAACAGGGGGCGCGGAGACACGAGCAGTACTTC
TRBV20-1	TRBJ2-5	many	-	CSATTPFQLLQYF	TGCAGTGCCACAACCCCCTTTCAACTTTTGCAGTACTTC
TRBV29-1	TRBJ1-2	-	-	CSVDGGNNYGYTF	TGCAGCGTTGATGGGGGCAATAACTATGGCTACACCTTC
TRBV30	TRBJ1-6	-	-	CAWSRETNSPLHF	TGTGCCTGGAGTCGGGAAACTAATTCACCCCTCCACTTT
TRBV7-9	TRBJ1-4	-	TRBD1	CASSRGQDKGKLFF	TGTGCCAGCAGCAGAGGACAGGATAAAGGAAAACTGTTTTTT
TRBV19	TRBJ2-7	many	-	CASSPVSSYEQYF	TGTGCCAGTAGCCCGGTCAGCTCCTACGAGCAGTACTTC
TRBV6-1	TRBJ1-5	few	-	CASSGVGAQPQHF	TGTGCCAGCAGTGGGGTGGGGGCTCAGCCCCAGCATTTT
TRBV29-1	TRBJ2-2	many	-	CSAGTGLTGELFF	TGCAGCGCAGGGACTGGGCTCACCGGGGAGCTGTTTTTT
TRBV12-3/TRBV12-4	TRBJ1-1	few	-	CASTFMGGGAEAFF	TGTGCCAGCACCTTCATGGGGGGGGGAGCTGAAGCTTTCTTT
TRBV2	TRBJ2-7	-	-	CASSERALGNEQYF	TGTGCCAGCAGTGAAAGGGCCTTAGGCAACGAGCAGTACTTC
TRBV5-1	TRBJ1-6	-	TRBD1	CASSRDRDNAISPLHF	TGTGCCAGCAGCCGGGACAGGGACAACGCTATTTCACCCCTCCACTTT
TRBV29-1	TRBJ1-1	once	TRBD1	CSGGQPNTEAFF	TGCAGCGGGGGACAGCCGAACACTGAAGCTTTCTTT
TRBV10-3	TRBJ1-1	few	TRBD1	CAISAGTGNTEAFF	TGTGCCATCAGTGCCGGGACAGGCAACACTGAAGCTTTCTTT
TRBV9	TRBJ2-3	-	TRBD2	CASSVGGGQGDTQYF	TGTGCCAGCAGCGTAGGCGGGGGGCAGGGAGATACGCAGTATTTT
TRBV29-1	TRBJ2-5	-	TRBD1	CSVLGATGQETQYF	TGCAGCGTTCTTGGTGCGACAGGGCAAGAGACCCAGTACTTC
TRBV15	TRBJ1-2	-	TRBD1	CATSREGTGDQNGYTF	TGTGCCACCAGCAGAGAGGGGACAGGGGATCAAAATGGCTACACCTTC
TRBV6-2/TRBV6-3	TRBJ1-5	-	-	CASSYGHQPQHF	TGTGCCAGCAGTTACGGACATCAGCCCCAGCATTTT
TRBV11-3	TRBJ2-4	-	-	CASSRGPRGNIQYF	TGTGCCAGCAGCCGCGGGCCTCGGGGAAACATTCAGTACTTC
TRBV2	TRBJ1-5	-	TRBD1	CASSGQGQGANQPQHF	TGTGCCAGCAGTGGCCAGGGGCAGGGGGCGAATCAGCCCCAGCATTTT
TRBV20-1	TRBJ1-5	-	TRBD1	CSASNRGAVDQPQHF	TGCAGTGCTAGCAACAGGGGGGCGGTGGATCAGCCCCAGCATTTT
TRBV10-3	TRBJ1-1	-	TRBD1	CAISESTGEF	TGTGCCATCAGTGAGTCGACAGGGGAATTT
TRBV2	TRBJ1-2	few	-	CASSLTGTEEGYTF	TGTGCCAGCAGTTTAACCGGGACGGAGGAGGGCTACACCTTC
TRBV10-3	TRBJ1-1	many	-	CAISVTGTTTEAFF	TGTGCCATCAGTGTTACAGGGACGACCACTGAAGCTTTCTTT
TRBV12-3/TRBV12-4	TRBJ1-1	-	TRBD1	CASEDRGLGTEAFF	TGTGCCAGCGAGGATAGGGGGCTGGGGACTGAAGCTTTCTTT
TRBV7-2	TRBJ1-3	many	-	CASSLRANRNTIYF	TGTGCCAGCAGCTTAAGGGCAAATCGAAACACCATATATTTT
TRBV10-3	TRBJ1-5	-	-	CAISLTGFGDQPQHF	TGTGCCATCAGTTTAACAGGGTTTGGAGATCAGCCCCAGCATTTT
TRBV20-1	TRBJ2-2	-	TRBD1	CSARAPTGGQLFF	TGCAGTGCTAGAGCACCTACAGGGGGCCAGCTGTTTTTT
TRBV15	TRBJ1-6	many	-	CATSSQPSSSYNSPLHF	TGTGCCACCAGCAGCCAGCCGTCGAGCTCCTATAATTCACCCCTCCACTTT
TRBV20-1	TRBJ1-2	once	-	CSARDQRAGTYGYTF	TGCAGTGCTAGAGATCAACGAGCAGGAACCTATGGCTACACCTTC
TRBV29-1	TRBJ2-5	many	-	CSVEMETQYF	TGCAGCGTTGAAATGGAGACCCAGTACTTC
TRBV20-1	TRBJ2-5	few	TRBD2	CSASAGGKETQYF	TGCAGTGCTTCAGCGGGGGGGAAAGAGACCCAGTACTTC
TRBV29-1	TRBJ1-1	-	-	CSASTETEAFF	TGCAGCGCATCGACAGAAACTGAAGCTTTCTTT
TRBV20-1	TRBJ1-4	many	-	CSAPSRRSEKLFF	TGCAGTGCTCCGTCGAGGCGGTCTGAAAAACTGTTTTTT
TRBV29-1	TRBJ2-7	-	-	CSVESAGQPGGEQYF	TGCAGCGTTGAAAGCGCGGGACAGCCTGGGGGAGAGCAGTACTTC
TRBV7-9	TRBJ2-7	few	-	CASSLGASYGEQYF	TGTGCCAGCAGCTTAGGGGCATCTTACGGGGAGCAGTACTTC
TRBV29-1	TRBJ2-5	-	TRBD1	CSVAGQDDLKRF	TGCAGCGTTGCCGGACAGGACGATCTCAAAAGGTTC
TRBV7-9	TRBJ1-3	once	TRBD1	CASSSVPGQGGNTIYF	TGTGCCAGCAGCTCAGTCCCGGGACAGGGGGGAAACACCATATATTTT
TRBV4-1	TRBJ2-7	-	-	CASSQNGGLGYEQYF	TGTGCCAGCAGCCAAAACGGCGGTCTAGGGTACGAGCAGTACTTC
TRBV14	TRBJ2-7	few	-	CASSQDQNFYEQYF	TGTGCCAGCAGCCAAGATCAGAACTTCTACGAGCAGTACTTC
TRBV11-2	TRBJ2-7	few	-	CASSLEPPPSYEQYF	TGTGCCAGCAGCTTGGAACCTCCACCCTCCTACGAGCAGTACTTC
TRBV5-1	TRBJ2-2	-	TRBD2	CASSARLAGTGELFF	TGCGCCAGCAGCGCTAGACTAGCGGGCACCGGGGAGCTGTTTTTT
TRBV6-5	TRBJ1-6	many	TRBD1	CASVDRGESPLHF	TGTGCCAGCGTAGACAGGGGGGAGTCACCCCTCCACTTT
TRBV7-8	TRBJ1-1	-	-	CASSLVMLNTEAFF	TGTGCCAGCAGCTTAGTTATGTTGAACACTGAAGCTTTCTTT
TRBV20-1	TRBJ1-2	many	TRBD1	CSATTRTGPNYGYTF	TGCAGTGCTACCACCAGGACAGGTCCTAACTATGGCTACACCTTC
TRBV4-2	TRBJ2-7	few	-	CASGRVRAGSEQYF	TGTGCCAGTGGCAGGGTTAGGGCTGGCTCCGAGCAGTACTTC
TRBV19	TRBJ1-2	-	TRBD1	CASSIPLQGRGDGYTF	TGTGCCAGTAGTATACCCCTACAGGGGAGAGGGGATGGCTACACCTTC
TRBV29-1	TRBJ2-5	many	TRBD2	CSVDASGSSKTQYF	TGCAGCGTTGATGCTAGCGGGAGTAGTAAGACCCAGTACTTC
TRBV5-1	TRBJ2-3	-	TRBD2	CASSIGTSGTDTDTQYF	TGCGCCAGCAGCATCGGGACTAGCGGGACGGACACAGATACGCAGTATTTT